This T cell receptor (beta chain) was identified in a study of memory CD4+ T cells and cytomegalovirus serostatus. Whole-study findings and limits: Suggested: most of the CMV-linked TCR signature lies in CD4+ memory cells.

Per the authors' pipeline: Out-of-frame sequences were removed, leaving 2 million to 2.5 million distinct TCRbeta sequences. This table comes from immunoSEQ multiplex PCR, and its TCRdb copy is limited to in-frame clones, with some not included. The V and J calls and clone size are taken from that table; D and trimming were inferred from the DNA. The data show 75,000 to 95,000 clones, with 75% to 90% seen just once and around 0.78% held by the top ten. To note about this clone: Its antigen remains unidentified.

Single viable CD3+CD4+CD8-CD45RO+ cells were sorted as the memory CD4+ T cells. The CDR3 length is 15 residues. Germline V gene sequence: CDR1 MNHEY, CDR2 SVGAGI. The trim removed 6 bases at V and 5 bases at J, leaving 10 bases unmatched. The TCR originated in an adult in good health and CMV-seronegative. The chain uses TRBV6-5 and TRBJ2-7, with 10 bases aligning to TRBD2. Sequenced sample: memory CD4+ T cells from blood. CDR3 DNA: TGTGCCAGCAGCCGCGGACTAGCGGAGTTTGACGAGCAGTACTTC. Translation: CASSRGLAEFDEQYF.